The 31 T cell receptor beta chains below were found in one sample sequenced in a study of cytomegalovirus exposure and HLA in healthy donors. The PCR contained 60 Vbeta and 13 Jbeta primers. TCRdb's copy holds only in-frame clones and misses some; the assay was immunoSEQ multiplex PCR. The sample consists of fewer than 150,000 clones, around 77% of them appearing once. Sequencing input: PBMCs. These receptors originate from a man under 40 in good health and CMV-seronegative.

The V gene is TRBV6-5, the J gene TRBJ2-7; TRBD2 matches at 12 bases. J gave up 1 base and V 6 bases, and 4 bases lay outside the gene matches. This CDR3 is built from 15 residues. Germline V CDR1 and CDR2: MNHEY, SVGAGI. Here the CDR3 DNA reads TGTGCCAGCAGAACCGGGACTAGCGGGTCCTACGAGCAGTACTTC. Translating gives CASRTGTSGSYEQYF.

The chain recombines TRBV2 with TRBJ1-5; the D is unclear. V was clipped by 1 base and J by 0 bases, with 7 bases between them. CDR3 length: 15 residues. The germline gives CDR1 SNHLY, CDR2 FYNNEI. The CDR3 protein is CASSEVGVSNQPQHF. For the CDR3, the DNA is TGTGCCAGCAGTGAAGTAGGAGTTAGCAATCAGCCCCAGCATTTT.

The chain joins TRBV5-1 to TRBJ2-7; the match to TRBD1 covers 10 bases. The germline CDR1 and CDR2 sequences are SGHRS and YFSETQ. CDR3 length equals 14 residues. J gave up 5 bases and V 4 bases, and 6 bases lay outside the gene matches. The CDR3 loop reads CASSNGQGDHEQYF. CDR3 bases: TGCGCCAGCAGCAACGGACAGGGGGACCACGAGCAGTACTTC.

This chain joins TRBV27 and TRBJ2-7; 12 bases agree with TRBD1. The CDR3 loop spans 15 amino acids. Germline CDR1 MNHEY, CDR2 SMNVEV (reference sequence). Germline trimming cut 1 base from V and 2 bases from J; bases unmatched to any gene: 0. CDR3 in amino acids: CASSLWDRGPYEQYF. CDR3 nucleotide sequence: TGTGCCAGCAGTTTATGGGACAGGGGGCCCTACGAGCAGTACTTC.

This clone was picked up one time. The chain combines TRBV29-1 with TRBJ1-2, with 7 positions matching TRBD1. Germline CDR1 is SQVTM and CDR2 is ANQGSEA. This CDR3 is 15 amino acids long. V trimming: 4 bases; J trimming: 4 bases; junction bases outside the gene matches: 12. The CDR3 nucleotides are TGCAGCGTTGCAACGGAAGGGGACAGTTTCTATGGCTACACCTTC. This translates into CSVATEGDSFYGYTF.

The rearrangement uses TRBV5-1 and TRBJ1-1; TRBD1 is a possible D gene (6 bases). Germline-derived CDR1 and CDR2 are SGHRS and YFSETQ. The CDR3 has 12 amino acids. Trimming stripped 7 bases from V and 4 bases from J, with 11 bases between. The CDR3 DNA follows: TGCGCCAGCTCAGGGGCGGGCACTGAAGCTTTCTTT. It codes for CASSGAGTEAFF. The full variable domain, with the rest looked up from reference TRBV5-1 and TRBJ1-1, is KAGVTQTPRYLIKTRGQQVTLSCSPISGHRSVSWYQQTPGQGLQFLFEYFSETQRNKGNFPGRFSGRQFSNSRSEMNVSTLELGDSALYLCASSGAGTEAFFGQGTRLTVV.

V usage is TRBV28 and J usage is TRBJ1-2; 9 nucleotides line up with TRBD1. The germline V gene has CDR1 MDHEN and CDR2 SYDVKM. Trimming cost V 3 bases and J 5 bases; bases outside gene matches: 7. The CDR3 extends over 15 amino acids. The CDR3 loop is CASSLDWDRAYGYTF. The CDR3 nucleotides are TGTGCCAGCAGTTTGGATTGGGACAGGGCTTATGGCTACACCTTC.

The chain carries TRBV11-1 and TRBJ2-2; TRBD1 aligns across 7 bases. The CDR3 is 17 residues long. V lost 2 bases and J lost 1; bases outside the gene matches: 7. Germline CDR1 and CDR2: SGHAT and FQDESV (reference sequence). The CDR3 reads CASSLKVRQGNTGELFF. Here the CDR3 DNA reads TGTGCCAGCAGCTTAAAGGTTCGACAGGGGAACACCGGGGAGCTGTTTTTT.

This clone was counted only a few times. This chain uses TRBV5-5 with TRBJ1-2; 7 positions match TRBD1. V shed 9 bases and J 0 bases; nucleotides not matched to a gene: 8. Germline loops: CDR1 SGHKS, CDR2 YYEKEE (reference sequence). CDR3 length equals 14 residues. The chain's CDR3 is CATRQGLANYGYTF. The DNA for the CDR3 is TGTGCCACCAGACAGGGACTAGCTAACTATGGCTACACCTTC.

The V gene is TRBV2, the J gene TRBJ1-1; 7 positions agree with TRBD1. The CDR3 has 16 amino acids. Germline V gives CDR1 SNHLY, CDR2 FYNNEI. Losses at the gene ends were 0 bases for V and 3 bases for J; bases not matched to a gene: 7. The CDR3 loop is CASSEARGRRDTEAFF. CDR3 nucleotide sequence: TGTGCCAGCAGTGAAGCTAGGGGGCGTAGGGACACTGAAGCTTTCTTT.

This clone was picked up one time. CDR3 region: CASSWGGVQGNYGYTF. Here the CDR3 DNA reads TGTGCCAGCAGCTGGGGGGGGGTACAGGGTAACTATGGCTACACCTTC. The chain is built from TRBV5-5 and TRBJ1-2, with D perhaps TRBD1 (6 bases). The CDR3 spans 16 residues. Germline lookup yields CDR1 SGHKS and CDR2 YYEKEE (reference sequence). The ends were cut back, 3 bases at V and 1 base at J, with 16 bases in the middle.

V is TRBV27 and J is TRBJ2-3; 14 nucleotides line up with TRBD2. This CDR3 has 16 amino acids. Trimming cost V 4 bases and J 5 bases; bases outside gene matches: 5. Germline V CDR1 and CDR2: MNHEY, SMNVEV (reference sequence). The CDR3: CASSSPGLAGVDTQYF. DNA of the CDR3: TGTGCCAGCAGTTCGCCGGGACTAGCGGGAGTAGATACGCAGTATTTT.

This chain connects TRBV6-5 to TRBJ2-5, with TRBD1 identical over 11 bases. The tail of the sequence fits TRBJ2-7 better, so the J call may be wrong. This CDR3 comprises 14 residues. Germline V gives CDR1 MNHEY, CDR2 SVGAGI. CDR3 sequence reads: CASSRGQGAYEQYF. As DNA, the CDR3 is TGTGCCAGCAGTCGTGGACAGGGGGCTTACGAGCAGTACTTC.

The chain employs TRBV2 and TRBJ1-3, with TRBD1 matching over 7 bases. Per the germline V gene, CDR1 is SNHLY and CDR2 is FYNNEI. V lost 8 bases, J lost 0 bases, and 13 bases stayed unmatched. The CDR3 length is 17 residues. The DNA for the CDR3 is TGTGCCAGCGGGGTTAGTGACAGGGAGAGCTCTGGAAACACCATATATTTT. Its translation is CASGVSDRESSGNTIYF.

This sequence joins TRBV28 and TRBJ2-7, with TRBD2 matching 11 bases. Germline CDR1 MDHEN, CDR2 SYDVKM. The CDR3 is made up of 14 amino acids. Unmatched junction bases numbered 3, after V lost 6 bases and J lost 2 bases. CDR3 residues: CASRDSGRAYEQYF. For the CDR3, the DNA is TGTGCCAGCAGGGATAGCGGGAGGGCCTACGAGCAGTACTTC. The variable domain in full, completed from reference TRBV28 and TRBJ2-7, reads DVKVTQSSRYLVKRTGEKVFLECVQDMDHENMFWYRQDPGLGLRLIYFSYDVKMKEKGDIPEGYSVSREKKERFSLILESASTNQTSMYLCASRDSGRAYEQYFGPGTRLTVT.

V gene TRBV27 combines with J gene TRBJ2-7, with D tentatively TRBD2 (5 bases). Trimming pared 4 bases from V and 2 bases from J, leaving 12 bases between. Germline CDR1 MNHEY, CDR2 SMNVEV (reference sequence). The CDR3 covers 14 residues. CDR3 sequence reads: CASSSKGAAYEQYF. The CDR3 nucleotides read TGTGCCAGCAGTTCGAAGGGAGCCGCCTACGAGCAGTACTTC.

This rearrangement joins TRBV12-5 to TRBJ2-3; 14 bases are a match to TRBD2. The junction had 3 bases not matched to a gene; V was cut back by 5 bases and J by 2 bases. CDR1 and CDR2 from the germline V gene are LGHNT and FRNRAP. There are 16 residues in the CDR3. In DNA, the CDR3 is TGTGCTAGTGGTGGGGGACTAGCGGGGGCCACAGATACGCAGTATTTT. This translates into CASGGGLAGATDTQYF.

The CDR3 sequence is CASSAELNTEAFF. In nucleotides, the CDR3 is TGTGCCAGTAGTGCCGAGTTGAACACTGAAGCTTTCTTT. V is TRBV19 and J is TRBJ1-1; unclear D gene. The CDR3 sequence is 13 residues long. V was shortened by 5 bases and J by 0 bases, with 7 bases between the two germline ends. Germline CDR1 is LNHDA and CDR2 is SQIVND (reference sequence).

The rearrangement uses TRBV28 and TRBJ2-2, with 7 nucleotides matching TRBD2. V shed 3 bases, J shed 1 base, and the junction held 2 bases outside the gene matches. The germline CDR1 and CDR2 sequences are MDHEN and SYDVKM. This CDR3 is built from 15 residues. CDR3 in DNA: TGTGCCAGCAGTTTGACGGGGGGGAACACCGGGGAGCTGTTTTTT. Residues: CASSLTGGNTGELFF.

The chain has TRBV11-2 and TRBJ2-7, with D possibly TRBD2 on 5 matching bases. Trimming left V 2 bases short and J 3 bases short, with 14 bases between. This CDR3 comprises 15 residues. Germline CDR1 is SGHAT and CDR2 is FQNNGV. CDR3 sequence: CASSLSSGQNYEQYF. As DNA, the CDR3 is TGTGCCAGCAGCTTATCAAGCGGCCAAAACTACGAGCAGTACTTC.

The CDR3 protein is CASSQVGLAGDGDTQYF. In DNA, the CDR3 is TGCGCCAGCAGCCAAGTGGGACTAGCGGGAGATGGGGATACGCAGTATTTT. The genes are TRBV4-1 and TRBJ2-3, with 14 nucleotides matching TRBD2. Germline assignment: CDR1 MGHRA and CDR2 YSYEKL. The trim removed 1 base at V and 6 bases at J, leaving 6 bases unmatched. The CDR3 is 17 residues long.

V and J are TRBV7-9 and TRBJ2-7; 9 bases align to TRBD1. This CDR3 has 14 residues. The ends lost 5 bases at V and 5 bases at J; junction bases unmatched: 7. CDR1 is SEHNR and CDR2 is FQNEAQ in the germline V gene (reference sequence). CDR3 nucleotide sequence: TGTGCCAGCAGCCCCCGGACAGGGGAGGACGAGCAGTACTTC. This sequence encodes CASSPRTGEDEQYF. The complete variable domain, with remaining parts taken from reference TRBV7-9 and TRBJ2-7, reads DTGVSQNPRHKITKRGQNVTFRCDPISEHNRLYWYRQTLGQGPEFLTYFQNEAQLEKSRLLSDRFSAERPKGSFSTLEIQRTEQGDSAMYLCASSPRTGEDEQYFGPGTRLTVT.

The V gene is TRBV5-1, the J gene TRBJ1-1; tentative D call: TRBD1 (6 bases). Between the trimmed V and J ends, which lost 3 bases and 1 base, there was a span of 16 bases. Germline-derived CDR1 and CDR2 are SGHRS and YFSETQ. The CDR3 sequence is 16 residues long. Here the CDR3 DNA reads TGCGCCAGCAGCTCTGGTCGGGGGGCCGGGAACACTGAAGCTTTCTTT. It is translated as CASSSGRGAGNTEAFF.

The V and J genes are TRBV5-8 and TRBJ2-3; D is undetermined. This CDR3 has 11 amino acids. V shed 4 bases and J shed 7 bases, with 7 bases lying between them. Germline V gives CDR1 SGHTS, CDR2 YDEGEE. The CDR3 region has the DNA TGTGCCAGCAGCGCGTCATATACGCAGTATTTT. Its protein product is CASSASYTQYF.

The rearrangement uses TRBV11-3 and TRBJ2-7; maybe TRBD2 (5 bases). This CDR3 spans 13 amino acids. Germline-derived CDR1 and CDR2 are SGHNT and YENEEA. V was pared by 4 bases and J by 2 bases, with 9 bases between. The CDR3 bases are TGTGCCAGCAGCTCGACGGGAACCTACGAGCAGTACTTC. Protein product: CASSSTGTYEQYF.

This clone is a singleton in its sample. The chain uses TRBV5-1 and TRBJ1-2; possibly TRBD1 for D (5 bases). CDR1 and CDR2 from the germline V gene are SGHRS and YFSETQ. Trimming stripped 2 bases from V and 2 bases from J, with 16 bases between. CDR3 length: 16 residues. The CDR3 reads CASSLSTRVANYGYTF. DNA for the CDR3: TGCGCCAGCAGCTTATCAACCAGGGTGGCGAACTATGGCTACACCTTC.

The chain combines TRBV2 with TRBJ2-1, with D maybe TRBD1 (5 bases). From germline, CDR1 is SNHLY and CDR2 FYNNEI. The CDR3 length is 14 residues. CDR3 sequence: CGCPRDRSYNEQFF. The CDR3 bases are TGTGGATGCCCTAGAGACAGATCCTACAATGAGCAGTTCTTC.

The rearrangement links TRBV27 to TRBJ1-3; D remains ambiguous. The CDR3 has 15 amino acids. Trimming stripped 2 bases from V and 4 bases from J, with 12 bases between. The germline V gene has CDR1 MNHEY and CDR2 SMNVEV (reference sequence). In DNA form, the CDR3 reads TGTGCCAGCAGTTTACTGCCGGTTTCGGGAAACACCATATATTTT. Translating it yields CASSLLPVSGNTIYF.

This chain links TRBV6-5 with TRBJ2-5; D perhaps matches TRBD2 (6 bases). The CDR3 has 14 amino acids. CDR1 is MNHEY and CDR2 is SVGAGI in the germline V gene. V was pared by 6 bases and J by 4 bases, with 15 bases between. This chain's CDR3 is CASSRSSVGETQYF. CDR3 coding DNA: TGTGCCAGCAGCCGCTCTAGCGTAGGAGAGACCCAGTACTTC.

This chain joins TRBV6-1 and TRBJ2-3, with D possibly TRBD2 on 5 matching bases. This CDR3 has 14 amino acids. Trimming stripped 6 bases from V and 2 bases from J, with 12 bases between. Looked up from germline, CDR1 is MNHNS and CDR2 is SASEGT. CDR3 in amino acids: CASSRSGFTDTQYF. Here the CDR3 DNA reads TGTGCCAGCAGCCGGTCGGGGTTCACAGATACGCAGTATTTT.

This chain links TRBV6-6 with TRBJ1-5; 9 bases are a match to TRBD1. Germline CDR1 MNHNY, CDR2 SVGAGI (reference sequence). J gave up 2 bases and V 4 bases, and 6 bases lay outside the gene matches. The CDR3 sequence is 16 residues long. The CDR3 reads CASSSSQGAGNQPQHF. The CDR3, as DNA: TGTGCCAGCAGTTCCTCACAGGGGGCCGGCAATCAGCCCCAGCATTTT.